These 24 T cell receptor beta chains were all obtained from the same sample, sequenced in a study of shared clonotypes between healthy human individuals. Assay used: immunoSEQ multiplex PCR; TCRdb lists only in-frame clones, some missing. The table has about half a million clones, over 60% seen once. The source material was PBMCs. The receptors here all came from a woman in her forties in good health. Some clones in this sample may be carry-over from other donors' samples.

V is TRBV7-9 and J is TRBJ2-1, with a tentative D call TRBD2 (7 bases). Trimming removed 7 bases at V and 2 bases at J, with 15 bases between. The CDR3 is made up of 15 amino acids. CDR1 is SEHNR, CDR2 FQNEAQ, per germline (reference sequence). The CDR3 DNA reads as TGTGCCAGCACCAAGGGGGGGGAGGCCTACAATGAGCAGTTCTTC. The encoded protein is CASTKGGEAYNEQFF.

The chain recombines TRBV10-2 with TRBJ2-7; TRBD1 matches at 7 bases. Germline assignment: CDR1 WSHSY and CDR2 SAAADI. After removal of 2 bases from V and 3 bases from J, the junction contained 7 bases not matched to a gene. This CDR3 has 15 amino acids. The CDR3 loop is CASSERTGYIYEQYF. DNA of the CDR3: TGCGCCAGCAGTGAGAGGACAGGTTATATCTACGAGCAGTACTTC.

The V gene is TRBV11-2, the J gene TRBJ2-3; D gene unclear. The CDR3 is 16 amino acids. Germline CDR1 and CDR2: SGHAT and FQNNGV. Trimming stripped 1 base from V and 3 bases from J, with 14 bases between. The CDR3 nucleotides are TGTGCCAGCAGCTTAGGAGGTACTGTGGGAACAGATACGCAGTATTTT. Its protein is CASSLGGTVGTDTQYF.

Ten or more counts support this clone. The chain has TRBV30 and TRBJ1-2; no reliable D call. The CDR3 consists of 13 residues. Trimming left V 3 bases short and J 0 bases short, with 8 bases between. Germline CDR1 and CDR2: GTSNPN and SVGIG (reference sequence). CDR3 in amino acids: CAWRDGSNYGYTF. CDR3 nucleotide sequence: TGTGCCTGGAGGGACGGTTCTAACTATGGCTACACCTTC. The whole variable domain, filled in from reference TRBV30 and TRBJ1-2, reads SQTIHQWPATLVQPVGSPLSLECTVEGTSNPNLYWYRQAAGRGLQLLFYSVGIGQISSEVPQNLSASRPQDRQFILSSKKLLLSDSGFYLCAWRDGSNYGYTFGSGTRLTVV.

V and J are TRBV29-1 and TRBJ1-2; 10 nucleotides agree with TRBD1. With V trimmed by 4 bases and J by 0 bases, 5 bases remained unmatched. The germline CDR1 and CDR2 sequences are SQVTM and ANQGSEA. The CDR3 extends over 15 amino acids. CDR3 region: CSVGDRGNSNYGYTF. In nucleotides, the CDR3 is TGCAGCGTTGGGGACAGGGGCAACTCTAACTATGGCTACACCTTC.

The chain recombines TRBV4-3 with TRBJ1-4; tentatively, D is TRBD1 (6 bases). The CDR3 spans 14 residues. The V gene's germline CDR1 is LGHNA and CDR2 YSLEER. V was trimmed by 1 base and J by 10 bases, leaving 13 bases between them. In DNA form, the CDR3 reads TGCGCCAGCAGCCAAGTGACCTCACAGGGAAAACTGTTTTTT. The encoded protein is CASSQVTSQGKLFF.

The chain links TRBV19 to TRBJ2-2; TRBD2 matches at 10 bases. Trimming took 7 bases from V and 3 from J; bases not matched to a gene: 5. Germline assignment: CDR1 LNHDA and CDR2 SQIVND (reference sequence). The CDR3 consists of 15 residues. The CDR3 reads CASIPSGRDTGELFF. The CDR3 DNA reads TGTGCCAGTATCCCTAGCGGGAGAGACACCGGGGAGCTGTTTTTT.

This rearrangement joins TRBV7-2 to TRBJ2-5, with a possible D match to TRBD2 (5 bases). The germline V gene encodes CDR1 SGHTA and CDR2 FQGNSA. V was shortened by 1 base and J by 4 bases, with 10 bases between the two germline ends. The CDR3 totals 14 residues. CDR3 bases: TGTGCCAGCAGCTTAGGAGGGAGTTTAGAGACCCAGTACTTC. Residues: CASSLGGSLETQYF.

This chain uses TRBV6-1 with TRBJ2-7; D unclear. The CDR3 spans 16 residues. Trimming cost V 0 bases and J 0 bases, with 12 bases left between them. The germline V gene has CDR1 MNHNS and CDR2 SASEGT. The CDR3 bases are TGTGCCAGCAGTGAAGCCCTATCCAGGAGCTCCTACGAGCAGTACTTC. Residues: CASSEALSRSSYEQYF.

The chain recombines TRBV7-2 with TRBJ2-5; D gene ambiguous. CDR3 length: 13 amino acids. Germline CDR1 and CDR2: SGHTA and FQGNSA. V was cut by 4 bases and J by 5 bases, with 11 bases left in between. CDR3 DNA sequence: TGTGCCAGCAGCTACGTGAGATTGGAGACCCAGTACTTC. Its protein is CASSYVRLETQYF.

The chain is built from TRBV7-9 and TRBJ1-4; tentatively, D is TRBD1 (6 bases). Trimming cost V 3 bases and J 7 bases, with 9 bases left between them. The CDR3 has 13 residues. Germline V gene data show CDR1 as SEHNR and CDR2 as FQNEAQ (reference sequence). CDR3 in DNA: TGTGCCAGCAGCTTCAGGGGCTCTGAAAAACTGTTTTTT. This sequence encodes CASSFRGSEKLFF.

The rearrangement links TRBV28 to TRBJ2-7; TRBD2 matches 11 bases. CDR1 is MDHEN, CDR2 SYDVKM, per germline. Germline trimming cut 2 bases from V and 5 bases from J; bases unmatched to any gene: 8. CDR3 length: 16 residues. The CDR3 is CASSLVLSGRANEQYF. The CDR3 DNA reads TGTGCCAGCAGTTTAGTCCTTAGCGGGAGGGCCAACGAGCAGTACTTC.

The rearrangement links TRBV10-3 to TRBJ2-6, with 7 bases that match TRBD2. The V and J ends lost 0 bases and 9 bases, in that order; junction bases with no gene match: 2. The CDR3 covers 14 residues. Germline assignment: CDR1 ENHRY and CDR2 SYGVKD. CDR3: CAISESRGINVLTF. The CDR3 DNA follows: TGTGCCATCAGTGAGTCGCGGGGGATCAACGTCCTGACTTTC.

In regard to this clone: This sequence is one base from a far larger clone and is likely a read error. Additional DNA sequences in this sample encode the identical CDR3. CDR3 residues: CSESSNYGYTF. CDR3 nucleotide sequence: TGCAGCGAGTCCTCAAACTATGGCTACACTTTC. The chain joins TRBV29-1 to TRBJ1-2; D is uncertain. This CDR3 spans 11 amino acids. CDR1 and CDR2 (germline): SQVTM, ANQGSEA.

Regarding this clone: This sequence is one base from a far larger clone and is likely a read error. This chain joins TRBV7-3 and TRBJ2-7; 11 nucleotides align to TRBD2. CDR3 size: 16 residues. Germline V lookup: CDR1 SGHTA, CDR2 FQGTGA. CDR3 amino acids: CTSSLRQTSGKDEQYF. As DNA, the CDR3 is TGTACCAGCAGCTTAAGGCAGACTAGCGGGAAGGACGAGCAGTACTTC.

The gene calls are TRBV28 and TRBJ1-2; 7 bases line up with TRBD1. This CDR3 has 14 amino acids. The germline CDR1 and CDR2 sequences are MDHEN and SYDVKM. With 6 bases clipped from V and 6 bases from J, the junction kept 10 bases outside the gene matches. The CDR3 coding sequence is TGTGCCAGCAGCCGCTCCGGGACAGACCATGGCTACACCTTC. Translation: CASSRSGTDHGYTF.

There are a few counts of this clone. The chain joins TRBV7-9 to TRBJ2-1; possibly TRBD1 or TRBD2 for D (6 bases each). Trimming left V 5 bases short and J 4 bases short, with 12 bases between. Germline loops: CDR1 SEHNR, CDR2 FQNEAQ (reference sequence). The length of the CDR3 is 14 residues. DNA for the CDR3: TGTGCCAGCAGCCCCAGGGGACTTTACAATGAGCAGTTCTTC. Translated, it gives CASSPRGLYNEQFF.

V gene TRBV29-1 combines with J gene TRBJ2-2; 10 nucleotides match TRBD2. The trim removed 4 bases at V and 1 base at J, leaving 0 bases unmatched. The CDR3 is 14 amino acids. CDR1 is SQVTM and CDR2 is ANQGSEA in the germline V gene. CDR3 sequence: CSVGTSGNTGELFF. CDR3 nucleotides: TGCAGCGTTGGGACTAGCGGGAACACCGGGGAGCTGTTTTTT.

The DNA of the CDR3 is TGTGCCAGCAGGACCACAGGGGGCGGAACTAATGAAAAACTGTTTTTT. Protein sequence: CASRTTGGGTNEKLFF. V gene TRBV28 combines with J gene TRBJ1-4; 9 bases map to TRBD1. Trimming cost V 6 bases and J 1 base; bases outside gene matches: 6. The CDR3 consists of 16 residues. Germline CDR1 is MDHEN and CDR2 is SYDVKM.

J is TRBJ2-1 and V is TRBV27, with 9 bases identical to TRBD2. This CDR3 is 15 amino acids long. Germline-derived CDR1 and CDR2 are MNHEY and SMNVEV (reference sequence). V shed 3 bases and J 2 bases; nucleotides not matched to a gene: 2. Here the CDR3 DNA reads TGTGCCAGCAGTTTCCGACTAGCGGCCTACAATGAGCAGTTCTTC. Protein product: CASSFRLAAYNEQFF.

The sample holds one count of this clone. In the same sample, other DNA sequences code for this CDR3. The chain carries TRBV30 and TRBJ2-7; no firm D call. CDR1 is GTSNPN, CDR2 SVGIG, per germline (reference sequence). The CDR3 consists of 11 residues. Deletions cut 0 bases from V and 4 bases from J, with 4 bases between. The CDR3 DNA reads TGTGCCTGGAGTGTTCTTTACGAGCAGTACTTC. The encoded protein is CAWSVLYEQYF. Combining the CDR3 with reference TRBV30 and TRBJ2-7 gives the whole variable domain SQTIHQWPATLVQPVGSPLSLECTVEGTSNPNLYWYRQAAGRGLQLLFYSVGIGQISSEVPQNLSASRPQDRQFILSSKKLLLSDSGFYLCAWSVLYEQYFGPGTRLTVT.

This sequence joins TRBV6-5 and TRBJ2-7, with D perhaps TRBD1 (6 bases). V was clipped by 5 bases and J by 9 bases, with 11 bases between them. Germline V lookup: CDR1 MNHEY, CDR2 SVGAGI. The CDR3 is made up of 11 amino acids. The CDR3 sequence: CASSPGVWQYF. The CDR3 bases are TGTGCCAGCAGTCCAGGGGTGTGGCAGTACTTC.

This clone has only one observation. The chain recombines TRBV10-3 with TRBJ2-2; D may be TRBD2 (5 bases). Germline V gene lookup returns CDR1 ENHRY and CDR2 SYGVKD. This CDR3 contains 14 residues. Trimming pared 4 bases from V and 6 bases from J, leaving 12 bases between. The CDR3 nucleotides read TGTGCCATCAGTGGTGGGAGTCGGGCCGGGGAGCTGTTTTTT. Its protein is CAISGGSRAGELFF.

In nucleotides, the CDR3 is TGTGCCAGCAGCGCCCCTCTGAACCCTAGCACAGATACGCAGTATTTT. It encodes CASSAPLNPSTDTQYF. V gene TRBV9 combines with J gene TRBJ2-3; D unclear. The CDR3 is made up of 16 amino acids. Trimming left V 3 bases short and J 0 bases short, with 14 bases between. Germline V gene data show CDR1 as SGDLS and CDR2 as YYNGEE.